These T cell receptor beta chains were read from a single sample in a study of cytomegalovirus exposure and HLA in healthy donors. The data were produced by immunoSEQ multiplex PCR, yet TCRdb's version contains in-frame clones alone and is incomplete. The table lists around 190,000 clones, around 85% of them singletons, with around 2% in the top ten. Sequencing was performed on PBMCs. The receptors were sampled from a man between 18 and 35 years old in good health and CMV-seronegative. Both conserved end residues are part of each CDR3. D genes are given only for firm matches. Where a row states a size, it is once, few, many or the class of an expanded clone; other rows omit it.

D: -
J: TRBJ2-1
length: 12
V: TRBV2
size: -
CDR3: CASSPDFDEQFF
DNA: TGTGCCAGCAGCCCCGACTTCGATGAGCAGTTCTTC

D: -
J: TRBJ1-1
length: 14
V: TRBV4-2
size: once
CDR3: CASSQEGGNTEAFF
DNA: TGTGCCAGCAGCCAAGAGGGGGGGAACACTGAAGCTTTCTTT

D: TRBD1
J: TRBJ2-2
length: 14
V: TRBV6-5
size: -
CDR3: CASSTTGESGELFF
DNA: TGTGCCAGCAGTACAACAGGGGAATCCGGGGAGCTGTTTTTT

D: -
J: TRBJ1-2
length: 15
V: TRBV2
size: -
CDR3: CASSEAGVGAGGYTF
DNA: TGTGCCAGCAGTGAAGCGGGCGTGGGGGCCGGTGGCTACACCTTC

D: TRBD2
J: TRBJ2-5
length: 15
V: TRBV7-2
size: -
CDR3: CASTSRDYLQETQYF
DNA: TGTGCCAGCACCTCCCGGGACTATCTCCAAGAGACCCAGTACTTC

D: -
J: TRBJ2-2
length: 16
V: TRBV6-4
size: -
CDR3: CASSDIYRVPTGELFF
DNA: TGTGCCAGCAGTGATATCTACAGGGTCCCCACCGGGGAGCTGTTTTTT

D: TRBD2
J: TRBJ2-1
length: 17
V: TRBV18
size: once
CDR3: CASSLTSSGGSYNEQFF
DNA: TGTGCCAGCTCACTAACCTCTAGCGGGGGCTCCTACAATGAGCAGTTCTTC

D: TRBD1
J: TRBJ1-6
length: 16
V: TRBV5-1
size: few
CDR3: CASSPVGTENNSPLHF
DNA: TGCGCCAGCAGCCCCGTCGGGACAGAGAATAATTCACCCCTCCACTTT

D: TRBD2
J: TRBJ2-1
length: 15
V: TRBV7-3
size: -
CDR3: CASSLGGLANNEQFF
DNA: TGTGCCAGCAGCTTGGGGGGACTAGCGAACAATGAGCAGTTCTTC

D: -
J: TRBJ1-3
length: 14
V: TRBV23-1
size: few
CDR3: CASSQGTSGNTIYF
DNA: TGCGCCAGCAGTCAAGGCACCTCTGGAAACACCATATATTTT

D: -
J: TRBJ2-2
length: 12
V: TRBV28
size: few
CDR3: CASIPNTGELFF
DNA: TGTGCCAGCATTCCTAACACCGGGGAGCTGTTTTTT

D: TRBD1
J: TRBJ1-5
length: 17
V: TRBV5-1
size: -
CDR3: CASSLDGQVNGNQPQHF
DNA: TGCGCCAGCAGCTTGGACGGACAGGTAAATGGCAATCAGCCCCAGCATTTT

D: -
J: TRBJ1-4
length: 13
V: TRBV6-5
size: -
CDR3: CASSYFADSPLFF
DNA: TGTGCCAGCAGTTACTTCGCGGACAGTCCGCTGTTTTTT

D: -
J: TRBJ1-2
length: 13
V: TRBV11-2
size: -
CDR3: CASSPGGGSGYTF
DNA: TGTGCCAGCAGCCCGGGGGGGGGCAGTGGCTACACCTTC

D: -
J: TRBJ2-6
length: 17
V: TRBV19
size: -
CDR3: CASSIAGSHTGANVLTF
DNA: TGTGCCAGTAGTATAGCAGGGTCTCATACTGGGGCCAACGTCCTGACTTTC

D: -
J: TRBJ2-2
length: 15
V: TRBV28
size: -
CDR3: CATSNGGLNTGELFF
DNA: TGTGCCACCTCGAATGGGGGACTGAACACCGGGGAGCTGTTTTTT

D: -
J: TRBJ1-1
length: 13
V: TRBV4-1
size: -
CDR3: CASSQGGPTEAFF
DNA: TGCGCCAGCAGCCAGGGGGGGCCCACTGAAGCTTTCTTT

D: TRBD1
J: TRBJ2-3
length: 11
V: TRBV6-4
size: -
CDR3: CASGTGRTQYF
DNA: TGTGCCAGCGGGACAGGGCGGACGCAGTATTTT

D: TRBD1
J: TRBJ1-1
length: 17
V: TRBV7-2
size: once
CDR3: CASSLGRTGGWRSEAFF
DNA: TGTGCCAGCAGCTTAGGGAGGACAGGGGGTTGGAGATCTGAAGCTTTCTTT

D: -
J: TRBJ2-7
length: 18
V: TRBV5-1
size: once
CDR3: CASSLQRVERGGSYEQYF
DNA: TGCGCCAGCAGCCTCCAAAGGGTCGAGAGGGGGGGGTCCTACGAGCAGTACTTC